This TCR beta chain came from a study of T cell responses to AZD1222 COVID-19 vaccine. Libraries were prepared by immunoSEQ multiplex PCR; TCRdb keeps only in-frame clonotypes and omits some of them. Of fewer than 130,000 clones in the sample, 92% were seen once. The germline V gene encodes CDR1 MNHNS and CDR2 SASEGT. The CDR3 consists of 12 residues. Between the trimmed V and J ends, which lost 2 bases and 4 bases, there was a span of 5 bases. This TCR was recovered from an adult in good health. Sequences were derived from peripheral blood, sampled on day 0 of AZD1222 vaccination. This sequence joins TRBV6-1 and TRBJ1-2; D is unclear. CDR3 amino acids: CASSENLYGYTF. In DNA, the CDR3 is TGTGCCAGCAGTGAAAACCTCTATGGCTACACCTTC.